Shown below are 9 T cell receptor beta chains from a single sample sequenced in a study of PD-1 blockade in mismatch repair-deficient tumors. Generated by immunoSEQ multiplex PCR, the TCRdb table keeps only in-frame clones and is missing some. Found here are some 100,000 clones, over 75% of them singletons; the top ten hold approximately 6.5%. The source was peripheral blood, collected approximately 35 weeks after starting pembrolizumab. These receptors were taken from an adult with mismatch repair-deficient cancer.

V is TRBV19 and J is TRBJ2-3; 10 bases agree with TRBD2. Trimming cost V 6 bases and J 5 bases; bases outside gene matches: 8. The germline gives CDR1 LNHDA, CDR2 SQIVND (reference sequence). The CDR3 spans 15 residues. The CDR3 DNA follows: TGTGCCAGTAGAGGAGCTAGCGGGAGAAGAGATACGCAGTATTTT. Residues: CASRGASGRRDTQYF.

V and J are TRBV7-2 and TRBJ1-3; no definite D call. Germline CDR1 reads SGHTA; CDR2 reads FQGNSA. Trimming removed 8 bases at V and 0 bases at J, with 5 bases between. There are 12 residues in the CDR3. The CDR3 nucleotides read TGTGCCAGCGGAGTCTCTGGAAACACCATATATTTT. This sequence encodes CASGVSGNTIYF. Filled out from reference TRBV7-2 and TRBJ1-3, the complete variable domain reads GAGVSQSPSNKVTEKGKDVELRCDPISGHTALYWYRQSLGQGLEFLIYFQGNSAPDKSGLPSDRFSAERTGGSVSTLTIQRTQQEDSAVYLCASGVSGNTIYFGEGSWLTVV.

V gene TRBV5-1 combines with J gene TRBJ2-5, with a possible D match to TRBD2 (5 bases). V shed 0 bases and J shed 4 bases, with 13 bases lying between them. Germline V gene sequence: CDR1 SGHRS, CDR2 YFSETQ. The CDR3 is made up of 15 amino acids. The CDR3 region has the DNA TGCGCCAGCAGCTTGGGGGGTCGAGGAGGAGAGACCCAGTACTTC. Residues: CASSLGGRGGETQYF.

V gene TRBV6-5 combines with J gene TRBJ1-2; possibly TRBD1 for D (6 bases). The germline CDR1 and CDR2 sequences are MNHEY and SVGAGI. This CDR3 has 15 residues. The V end was cut by 1 base, the J end by 5 bases, with 14 bases between. The DNA of the CDR3 is TGTGCCAGCAGTTACTTCGGGGGGCAAAATTATGGCTACACCTTC. This encodes CASSYFGGQNYGYTF.

The chain carries TRBV27 and TRBJ2-7; TRBD1 matches at 7 bases. The CDR3 has 13 amino acids. V gave up 5 bases and J gave up 3 bases; unmatched junction bases: 4. Looked up from germline, CDR1 is MNHEY and CDR2 is SMNVEV (reference sequence). CDR3 region: CASSPGQVYEQYF. For the CDR3, the DNA is TGTGCCAGCAGTCCAGGACAGGTCTACGAGCAGTACTTC.

The chain combines TRBV9 with TRBJ2-1; 7 bases are a match to TRBD1. CDR1 is SGDLS, CDR2 YYNGEE, per germline. Trimming cost V 3 bases and J 9 bases; bases outside gene matches: 3. The CDR3 extends over 12 amino acids. CDR3 in DNA: TGTGCCAGCAGCGCCGCAGGGGGTGAGCAGTTCTTC. Translating it yields CASSAAGGEQFF.

The V gene is TRBV7-6, the J gene TRBJ2-1, with TRBD1 identical over 9 bases. Germline loops: CDR1 SGHVS, CDR2 FNYEAQ. Unmatched junction bases numbered 10, after V lost 3 bases and J lost 7 bases. The CDR3 has 16 residues. CDR3 sequence reads: CASSFFLQGANNEQFF. CDR3 DNA: TGTGCCAGCAGCTTTTTTCTACAGGGGGCTAATAATGAGCAGTTCTTC. Together with reference TRBV7-6 and TRBJ2-1, the CDR3 gives the full variable domain: GAGVSQSPRYKVTKRGQDVALRCDPISGHVSLYWYRQALGQGPEFLTYFNYEAQQDKSGLPNDRFSAERPEGSISTLTIQRTEQRDSAMYRCASSFFLQGANNEQFFGPGTRLTVL.

The chain has TRBV10-2 and TRBJ2-1; D uncertain. Trimming cost V 2 bases and J 13 bases, with 12 bases left between them. The V gene's germline CDR1 is WSHSY and CDR2 SAAADI. The CDR3 contains 12 residues. This CDR3 reads CASSEIGFLQFF. The CDR3 region has the DNA TGCGCCAGCAGTGAGATAGGTTTTCTTCAGTTCTTC.

The CDR3 here is CASSKKMLTRRYNEQFF. CDR3 DNA: TGTGCCAGCAGCAAAAAGATGCTGACTAGACGTTACAATGAGCAGTTCTTC. The chain couples TRBV21-1 to TRBJ2-1; TRBD2 is the table's D call and was not checked against the DNA. TRBV21-1 is listed as a pseudogene. The CDR3 totals 17 residues.